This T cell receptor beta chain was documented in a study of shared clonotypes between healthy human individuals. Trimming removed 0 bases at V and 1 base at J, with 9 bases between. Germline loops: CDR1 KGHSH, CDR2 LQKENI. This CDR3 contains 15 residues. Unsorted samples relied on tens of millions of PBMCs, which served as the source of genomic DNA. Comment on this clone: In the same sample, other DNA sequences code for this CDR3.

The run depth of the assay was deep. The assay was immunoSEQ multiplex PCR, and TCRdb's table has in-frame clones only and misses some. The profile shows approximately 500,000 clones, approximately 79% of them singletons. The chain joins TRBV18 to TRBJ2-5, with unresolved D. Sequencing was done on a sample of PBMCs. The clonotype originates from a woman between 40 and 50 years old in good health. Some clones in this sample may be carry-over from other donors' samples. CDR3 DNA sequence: TGTGCCAGCTCACCACCAGGACGTACCCAAGAGACCCAGTACTTC. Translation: CASSPPGRTQETQYF.